The rows below give T cell receptor beta chains drawn from one sample of a study of T cells expressing NK-cell markers. TCRdb derives one entry per CDR3 protein from the 5' RACE reads, leaving out DNA. Its listing shows a few hundred thousand distinct CDR3 sequences. Specimen: blood T cells: a sorted CD56 or NKG2C T cell subset, CD4+ or CD8+ T cells, or bulk PBMC T cells (not recorded which). The receptors were sampled from a man aged 18 to 69 in good health. Both conserved end residues are part of each CDR3.

j_call v_call cdr3_length cdr3_aa
TRBJ2-2 TRBV5-1 16 CASSPFHGLTTGELFF
TRBJ2-5 TRBV25-1 14 CASSEDRGWETQYF
TRBJ2-1 TRBV29-1 19 CSVDLGTSGGRSSYNEQFF
TRBJ2-2 TRBV7-2 15 CASSLGYTSTGELFF
TRBJ2-2 TRBV5-1 15 CASRDRLANTGELFF
TRBJ1-1 TRBV6-5 16 CASTLGGGSMNTEAFF
TRBJ1-2 TRBV12-3/TRBV12-4 15 CASSFSTGEDYGYTF
TRBJ2-5 TRBV7-8 12 CATSTGRETQYF
TRBJ2-3 TRBV4-1 14 CASTPSRAPDTQYF
TRBJ2-2 TRBV3-1 17 CASSQQLTGSATGELFF
TRBJ2-1 TRBV10-2 16 CASSKLAGGQGNEQFF
TRBJ1-4 TRBV2 15 CASSDPRRFPEKLFF
TRBJ1-4 TRBV6-1 15 CASSLRGGGTRKLFF
TRBJ2-1 TRBV20-1 12 CSADGRAHEQFF
TRBJ2-2 TRBV6-1 15 CASRSGGANTGELFF
TRBJ2-4 TRBV11-2 12 CASSLGGNIQYF
TRBJ2-4 TRBV6-1 14 CASRDGLAKNIQYF
TRBJ2-5 TRBV14 16 CASSQVRLWTEETQYF
TRBJ1-1 TRBV10-3 13 CAITGAVDTEAFF
TRBJ2-7 TRBV3-1 15 CASSPQGDGTYEQYF
TRBJ1-1 TRBV7-3 13 CASSLTLQGQAFF
TRBJ2-3 TRBV2 14 CASNIPGSTDTQYF
TRBJ1-1 TRBV5-1 15 CASSLSLGGGTEAFF
TRBJ2-1 TRBV18 17 CASSPRQGGVVYNEQFF
TRBJ2-3 TRBV24-1 18 CATSDPSGGGAGTDTQYF
TRBJ2-1 TRBV3-1 16 CASSREGRTSSNEQFF
TRBJ2-1 TRBV7-9 12 CASVITGTKEFF
TRBJ2-3 TRBV7-3 16 CASSRTSGGYSDTQYF
TRBJ2-3 TRBV5-1 16 CASSPPSGADTDTQYF
TRBJ2-1 TRBV9 16 CASSLEASGGAGEQFF
TRBJ2-5 TRBV9 14 CASSVQDLGETQYF
TRBJ2-3 TRBV5-1 16 CASSRTGDWVTDTQYF
TRBJ1-1 TRBV20-1 12 CSASKGGTEAFF
TRBJ1-4 TRBV4-1 14 CASSSRLWGEKLFF
TRBJ2-1 TRBV5-5 14 CASSLRRKYNEQFF
TRBJ2-5 TRBV18 16 CASSPFYSASEETQYF
TRBJ2-5 TRBV20-1 15 CSALPLRGGPETQYF
TRBJ2-7 TRBV4-2 17 CASSHPRDRQGSYEQYF
TRBJ1-1 TRBV6-1 16 CASSANRGVSIAEAFF
TRBJ2-3 TRBV6-5 16 CASSYSSMTRTDTQYF
TRBJ2-1 TRBV28 15 CASSFDRRGRNEQFF
TRBJ2-1 TRBV5-1 16 CASSLRPSARNNEQFF